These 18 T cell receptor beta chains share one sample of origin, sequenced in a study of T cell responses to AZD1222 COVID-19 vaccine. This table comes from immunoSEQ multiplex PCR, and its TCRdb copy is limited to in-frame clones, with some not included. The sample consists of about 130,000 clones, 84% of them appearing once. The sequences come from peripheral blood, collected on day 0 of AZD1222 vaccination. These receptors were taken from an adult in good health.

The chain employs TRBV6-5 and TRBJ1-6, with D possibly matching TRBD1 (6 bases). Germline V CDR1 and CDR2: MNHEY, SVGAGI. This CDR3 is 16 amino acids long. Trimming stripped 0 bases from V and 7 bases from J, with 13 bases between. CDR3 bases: TGTGCCAGCAGTTACTCCGGGGGGCTGTGGAATTCACCCCTCCACTTT. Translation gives CASSYSGGLWNSPLHF.

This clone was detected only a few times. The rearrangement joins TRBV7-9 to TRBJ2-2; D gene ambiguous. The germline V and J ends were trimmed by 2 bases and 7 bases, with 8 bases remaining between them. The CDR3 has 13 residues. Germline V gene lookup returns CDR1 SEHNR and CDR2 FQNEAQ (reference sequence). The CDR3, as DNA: TGTGCCAGCAGCTTAAATTCGGACGGGGAGCTGTTTTTT. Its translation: CASSLNSDGELFF.

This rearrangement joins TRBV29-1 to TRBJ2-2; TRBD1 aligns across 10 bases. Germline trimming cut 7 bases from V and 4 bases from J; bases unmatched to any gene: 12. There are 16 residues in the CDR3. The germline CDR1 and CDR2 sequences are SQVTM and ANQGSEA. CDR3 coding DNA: TGCAGCGCAAGTCAGCCGGGACAGGGGTTCACCGGGGAGCTGTTTTTT. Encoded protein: CSASQPGQGFTGELFF.

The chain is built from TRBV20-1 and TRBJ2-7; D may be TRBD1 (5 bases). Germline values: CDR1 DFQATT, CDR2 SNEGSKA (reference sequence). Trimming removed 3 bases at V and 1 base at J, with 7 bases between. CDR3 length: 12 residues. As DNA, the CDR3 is TGCAGTGCTAGTGCAGGGTCCTACGAGCAGTACTTC. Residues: CSASAGSYEQYF.

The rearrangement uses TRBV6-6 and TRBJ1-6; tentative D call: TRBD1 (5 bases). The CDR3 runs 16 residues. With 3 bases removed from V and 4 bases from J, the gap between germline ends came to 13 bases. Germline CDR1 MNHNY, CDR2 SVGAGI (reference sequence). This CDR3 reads CASSYIQGDYNSPLHF. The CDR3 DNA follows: TGTGCCAGCAGTTATATCCAGGGCGATTATAATTCACCCCTCCACTTT.

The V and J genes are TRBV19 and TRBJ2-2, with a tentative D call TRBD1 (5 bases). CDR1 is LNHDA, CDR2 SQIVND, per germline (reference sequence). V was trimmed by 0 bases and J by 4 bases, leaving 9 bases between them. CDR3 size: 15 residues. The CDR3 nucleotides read TGTGCCAGTAGTATAGACAGGGCCGCCACCGGGGAGCTGTTTTTT. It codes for CASSIDRAATGELFF.

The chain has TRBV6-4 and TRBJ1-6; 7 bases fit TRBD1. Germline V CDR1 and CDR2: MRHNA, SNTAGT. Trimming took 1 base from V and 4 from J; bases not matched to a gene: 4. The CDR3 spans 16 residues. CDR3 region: CASSDFGQDYNSPLHF. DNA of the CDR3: TGTGCCAGCAGTGACTTCGGACAGGATTATAATTCACCCCTCCACTTT.

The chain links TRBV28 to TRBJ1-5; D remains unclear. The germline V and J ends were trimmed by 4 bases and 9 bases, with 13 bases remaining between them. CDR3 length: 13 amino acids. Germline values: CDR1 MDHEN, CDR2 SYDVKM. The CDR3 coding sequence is TGTGCCAGCAGTTCCCCGGGGAGTTTGCCCCAGCATTTT. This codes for CASSSPGSLPQHF. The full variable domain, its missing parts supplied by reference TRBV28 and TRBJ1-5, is DVKVTQSSRYLVKRTGEKVFLECVQDMDHENMFWYRQDPGLGLRLIYFSYDVKMKEKGDIPEGYSVSREKKERFSLILESASTNQTSMYLCASSSPGSLPQHFGDGTRLSIL.

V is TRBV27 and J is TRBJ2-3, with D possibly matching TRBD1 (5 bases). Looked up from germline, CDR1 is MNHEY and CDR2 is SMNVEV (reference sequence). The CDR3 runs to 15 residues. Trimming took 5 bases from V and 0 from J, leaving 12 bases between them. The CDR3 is CASSLQAPSTDTQYF. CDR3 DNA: TGTGCCAGCAGTCTACAGGCTCCAAGCACAGATACGCAGTATTTT.

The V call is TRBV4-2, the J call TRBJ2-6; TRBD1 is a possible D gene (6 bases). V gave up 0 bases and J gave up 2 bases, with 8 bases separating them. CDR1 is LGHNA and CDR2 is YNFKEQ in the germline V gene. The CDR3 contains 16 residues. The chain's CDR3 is CASSQDEGAGANVLTF. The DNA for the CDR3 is TGTGCCAGCAGCCAAGATGAGGGGGCTGGGGCCAACGTCCTGACTTTC.

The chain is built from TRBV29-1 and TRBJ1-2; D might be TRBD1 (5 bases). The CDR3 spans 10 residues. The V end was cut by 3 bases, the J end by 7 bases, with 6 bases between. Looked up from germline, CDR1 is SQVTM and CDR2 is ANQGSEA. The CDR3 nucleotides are TGCAGCGTTGATGGGGGTGGCTACACCTTC. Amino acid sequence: CSVDGGGYTF.

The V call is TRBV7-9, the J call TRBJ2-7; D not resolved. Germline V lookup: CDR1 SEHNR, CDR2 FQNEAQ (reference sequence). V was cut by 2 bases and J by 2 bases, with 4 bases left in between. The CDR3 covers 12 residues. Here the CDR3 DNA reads TGTGCCAGCAGCTTAAGTACCTACGAGCAGTACTTC. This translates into CASSLSTYEQYF.

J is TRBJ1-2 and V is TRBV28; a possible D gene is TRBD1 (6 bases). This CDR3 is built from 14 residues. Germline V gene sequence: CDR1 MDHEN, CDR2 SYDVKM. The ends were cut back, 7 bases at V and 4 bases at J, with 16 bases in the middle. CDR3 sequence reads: CASNLTGKRYGYTF. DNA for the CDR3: TGTGCCAGCAACCTAACAGGGAAGCGCTATGGCTACACCTTC.

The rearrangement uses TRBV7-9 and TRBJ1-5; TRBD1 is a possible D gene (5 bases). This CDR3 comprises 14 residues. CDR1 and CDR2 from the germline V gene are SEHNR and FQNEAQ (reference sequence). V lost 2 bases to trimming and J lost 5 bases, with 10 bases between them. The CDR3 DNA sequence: TGTGCCAGCAGCTTATGGGGGGAGGATCAGCCCCAGCATTTT. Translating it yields CASSLWGEDQPQHF.

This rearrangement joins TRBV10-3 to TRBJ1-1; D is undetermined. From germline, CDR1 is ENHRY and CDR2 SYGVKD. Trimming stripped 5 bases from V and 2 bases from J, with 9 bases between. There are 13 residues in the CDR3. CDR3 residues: CAISLNSNTEAFF. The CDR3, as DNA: TGTGCCATCAGTTTAAACAGTAACACTGAAGCTTTCTTT.

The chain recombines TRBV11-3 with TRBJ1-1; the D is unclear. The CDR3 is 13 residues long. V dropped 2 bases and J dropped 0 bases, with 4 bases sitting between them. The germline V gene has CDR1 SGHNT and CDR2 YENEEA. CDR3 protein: CASSLNLNTEAFF. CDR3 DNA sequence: TGTGCCAGCAGCTTAAATTTGAACACTGAAGCTTTCTTT.

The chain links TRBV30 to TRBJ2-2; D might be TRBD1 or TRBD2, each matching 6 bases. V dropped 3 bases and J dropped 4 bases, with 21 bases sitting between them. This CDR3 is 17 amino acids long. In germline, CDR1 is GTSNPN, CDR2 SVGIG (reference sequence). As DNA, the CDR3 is TGTGCCTGGAGGTGGGGGGCCGTGGTTTATAGCACCGGGGAGCTGTTTTTT. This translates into CAWRWGAVVYSTGELFF.

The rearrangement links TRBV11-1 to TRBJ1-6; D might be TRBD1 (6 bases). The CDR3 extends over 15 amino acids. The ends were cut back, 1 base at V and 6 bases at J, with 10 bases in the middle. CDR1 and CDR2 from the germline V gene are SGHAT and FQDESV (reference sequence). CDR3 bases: TGTGCCAGCAGCTTAGTGGTAGGGGGTAATTCACCCCTCCACTTT. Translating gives CASSLVVGGNSPLHF.